This is a list of T cell receptor beta chains from one sample in a study of response to subunit inactivated influenza vaccine. Via MiXCR, TCRdb re-called the RT-PCR reads, giving one row per CDR3 protein. The repertoire consists of a few hundred thousand distinct CDR3 sequences, with around 15% occurring once and the leading ten covering approximately 10%. Specimen: PBMCs from blood, collected 11 to 12 days after vaccination. The receptors were gathered from a man between 45 and 60 years old who received an inactivated influenza vaccine. Both conserved end residues are part of each CDR3. D genes are given only for firm matches. Some rows have no size entry. The others give once, few or many, or a class for an expanded clone.

D gene: .
J gene: TRBJ2-1
V gene: TRBV4-3
clone size: .
CDR3 protein: CASSQDKGSYNEQFF
CDR3 DNA: TGCGCCAGCAGCCAAGATAAGGGCTCCTACAATGAGCAGTTCTTC

D gene: .
J gene: TRBJ2-7
V gene: TRBV12-3/TRBV12-4
clone size: few
CDR3 protein: CASTPDPSSYEQYF
CDR3 DNA: TGTGCCAGCACCCCCGATCCCAGTTCCTACGAGCAGTACTTC

D gene: .
J gene: TRBJ2-2
V gene: TRBV11-2
clone size: many
CDR3 protein: CASRLGSDTGELFF
CDR3 DNA: TGTGCCAGCAGGCTTGGGTCCGACACCGGGGAGCTGTTTTTT

D gene: TRBD1
J gene: TRBJ1-1
V gene: TRBV5-1
clone size: .
CDR3 protein: CASSLDRGPLMNTEAFF
CDR3 DNA: TGCGCCAGCAGCTTGGACAGGGGGCCGCTAATGAACACTGAAGCTTTCTTT

D gene: TRBD2
J gene: TRBJ2-7
V gene: TRBV20-1
clone size: .
CDR3 protein: CSAHSGSLYEQYF
CDR3 DNA: TGCAGTGCTCATAGCGGGAGCCTATACGAGCAGTACTTC

D gene: .
J gene: TRBJ2-3
V gene: TRBV5-4
clone size: .
CDR3 protein: CARSPGRRGDTQYF
CDR3 DNA: TGTGCCAGAAGCCCCGGGCGGAGGGGAGATACGCAGTATTTT

D gene: .
J gene: TRBJ2-1
V gene: TRBV6-2/TRBV6-3
clone size: many
CDR3 protein: CASSYSPLGGLYNEQFF
CDR3 DNA: TGTGCCAGCAGTTATTCGCCTTTGGGCGGCCTTTACAATGAGCAGTTCTTC

D gene: .
J gene: TRBJ2-1
V gene: TRBV7-2
clone size: .
CDR3 protein: CASSLASPWAHEQFF
CDR3 DNA: TGTGCCAGCAGCTTAGCGTCCCCCTGGGCCCATGAGCAGTTCTTC

D gene: .
J gene: TRBJ2-3
V gene: TRBV2
clone size: .
CDR3 protein: CASSGWGSRTDTQYF
CDR3 DNA: TGTGCCAGCAGTGGATGGGGCAGCCGCACAGATACGCAGTATTTT

D gene: .
J gene: TRBJ1-5
V gene: TRBV7-2
clone size: few
CDR3 protein: CASSPLGGEGQPQHF
CDR3 DNA: TGTGCCAGCAGCCCTCTGGGGGGGGAGGGTCAGCCCCAGCATTTT

D gene: .
J gene: TRBJ2-3
V gene: TRBV29-1
clone size: many
CDR3 protein: CSVEGDRDSTDTQYF
CDR3 DNA: TGCAGCGTTGAAGGAGACAGAGACAGCACAGATACGCAGTATTTT

D gene: .
J gene: TRBJ2-5
V gene: TRBV5-8
clone size: few
CDR3 protein: CASSKKDTQETQYF
CDR3 DNA: TGTGCCAGCAGCAAGAAGGACACCCAAGAGACCCAGTACTTC

D gene: TRBD1
J gene: TRBJ2-1
V gene: TRBV12-3/TRBV12-4
clone size: few
CDR3 protein: CASTMGRGLGEQFF
CDR3 DNA: TGTGCCAGCACCATGGGCAGGGGGCTGGGTGAGCAGTTCTTC

D gene: .
J gene: TRBJ2-1
V gene: TRBV3-1
clone size: few
CDR3 protein: CASSQVPAGEQFF
CDR3 DNA: TGTGCCAGCAGCCAAGTACCCGCCGGTGAGCAGTTCTTC

D gene: TRBD2
J gene: TRBJ2-3
V gene: TRBV20-1
clone size: .
CDR3 protein: CSARDPRTSGSPGDTQYF
CDR3 DNA: TGCAGTGCTAGAGATCCCCGGACTAGCGGGAGCCCCGGGGATACGCAGTATTTT

D gene: .
J gene: TRBJ2-3
V gene: TRBV7-2
clone size: .
CDR3 protein: CASSKNLGFQDTQYF
CDR3 DNA: TGTGCCAGCAGTAAGAACCTTGGATTTCAAGATACGCAGTATTTT

D gene: .
J gene: TRBJ1-3
V gene: TRBV7-2
clone size: .
CDR3 protein: CASSLATGHLYSGNTIYF
CDR3 DNA: TGTGCCAGCAGCTTGGCGACGGGACATTTATACTCTGGAAACACCATATATTTT

D gene: TRBD2
J gene: TRBJ2-3
V gene: TRBV20-1
clone size: .
CDR3 protein: CSARDWGSGGVTDTQYF
CDR3 DNA: TGCAGTGCTAGAGATTGGGGATCGGGGGGGGTCACAGATACGCAGTATTTT

D gene: .
J gene: TRBJ2-1
V gene: TRBV24-1
clone size: few
CDR3 protein: CATSAGTANEQFF
CDR3 DNA: TGTGCCACCAGTGCCGGGACGGCGAATGAGCAGTTCTTC

D gene: .
J gene: TRBJ2-3
V gene: TRBV27
clone size: few
CDR3 protein: CASSFLKSTDTQYF
CDR3 DNA: TGTGCCAGCAGTTTCCTTAAAAGCACAGATACGCAGTATTTT

D gene: .
J gene: TRBJ1-3
V gene: TRBV5-1
clone size: .
CDR3 protein: CASSLRQINPGNTIYF
CDR3 DNA: TGCGCCAGCAGCTTGAGACAGATCAACCCTGGAAACACCATATATTTT

D gene: TRBD2
J gene: TRBJ2-7
V gene: TRBV7-6
clone size: .
CDR3 protein: CASSLAKRGASYEQYF
CDR3 DNA: TGTGCCAGCAGCTTAGCGAAGCGGGGGGCCTCCTACGAGCAGTACTTC

D gene: .
J gene: TRBJ2-7
V gene: TRBV20-1
clone size: .
CDR3 protein: CSARGVFSSYEQYF
CDR3 DNA: TGCAGTGCTAGAGGGGTTTTTAGCTCCTACGAGCAGTACTTC

D gene: .
J gene: TRBJ1-5
V gene: TRBV7-8
clone size: .
CDR3 protein: CASSANRLSQHSNQPQHF
CDR3 DNA: TGTGCCAGCAGCGCTAACAGGCTTTCACAGCATAGCAATCAGCCCCAGCATTTT

D gene: TRBD2
J gene: TRBJ2-3
V gene: TRBV20-1
clone size: .
CDR3 protein: CSASGRAFVDTQYF
CDR3 DNA: TGCAGTGCTAGCGGGAGGGCCTTTGTAGATACGCAGTATTTT

D gene: TRBD1
J gene: TRBJ1-3
V gene: TRBV18
clone size: few
CDR3 protein: CASSPDTGGLSGNTIYF
CDR3 DNA: TGTGCCAGCTCACCAGATACAGGGGGTCTCTCTGGAAACACCATATATTTT

D gene: TRBD1
J gene: TRBJ2-1
V gene: TRBV6-2/TRBV6-3
clone size: few
CDR3 protein: CASSSGTGGSNEQFF
CDR3 DNA: TGTGCCAGCAGTTCCGGGACAGGGGGATCCAATGAGCAGTTCTTC

D gene: TRBD2
J gene: TRBJ2-3
V gene: TRBV7-2
clone size: once
CDR3 protein: CSSSFGTSGGRLETQYF
CDR3 DNA: TGTTCCAGCAGCTTTGGGACTAGCGGGGGGAGACTCGAGACGCAGTATTTT

D gene: TRBD1
J gene: TRBJ2-7
V gene: TRBV20-1
clone size: many
CDR3 protein: CSAPQGADEQYF
CDR3 DNA: TGCAGTGCTCCGCAGGGGGCGGACGAGCAGTACTTC

D gene: .
J gene: TRBJ2-1
V gene: TRBV12-3/TRBV12-4
clone size: few
CDR3 protein: CASSEGRSPYNEQFF
CDR3 DNA: TGTGCCAGCAGTGAAGGACGCAGCCCCTACAATGAGCAGTTCTTC

D gene: .
J gene: TRBJ1-2
V gene: TRBV4-2
clone size: .
CDR3 protein: CASSQDTGTYGYTF
CDR3 DNA: TGTGCCAGCAGCCAAGACACAGGAACCTATGGCTACACCTTC

D gene: TRBD2
J gene: TRBJ2-1
V gene: TRBV7-9
clone size: few
CDR3 protein: CASSARGRGSYNEQFF
CDR3 DNA: TGTGCCAGCAGCGCACGCGGGAGGGGCTCCTACAATGAGCAGTTCTTC

D gene: .
J gene: TRBJ1-2
V gene: TRBV9
clone size: .
CDR3 protein: CASSAASDYSDGYTF
CDR3 DNA: TGTGCCAGCAGCGCCGCGAGCGACTACTCGGATGGCTACACCTTC

D gene: TRBD2
J gene: TRBJ2-3
V gene: TRBV5-1
clone size: .
CDR3 protein: CASSPTSGGPNTQYF
CDR3 DNA: TGCGCCAGCAGCCCGACTAGCGGGGGCCCTAATACGCAGTATTTT